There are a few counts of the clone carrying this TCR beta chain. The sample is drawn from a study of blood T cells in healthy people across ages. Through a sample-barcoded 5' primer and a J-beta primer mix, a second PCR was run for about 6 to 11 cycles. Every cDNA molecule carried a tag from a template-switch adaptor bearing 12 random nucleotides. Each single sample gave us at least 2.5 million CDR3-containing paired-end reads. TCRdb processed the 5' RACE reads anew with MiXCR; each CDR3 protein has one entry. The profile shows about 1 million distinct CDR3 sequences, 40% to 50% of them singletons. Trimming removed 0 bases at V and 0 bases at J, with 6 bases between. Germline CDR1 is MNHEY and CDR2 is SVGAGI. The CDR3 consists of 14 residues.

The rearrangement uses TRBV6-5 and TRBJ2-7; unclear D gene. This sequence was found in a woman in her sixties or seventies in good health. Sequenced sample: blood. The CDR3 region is CASSYSHSSYEQYF. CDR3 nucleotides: TGTGCCAGCAGTTACTCGCACAGCTCCTACGAGCAGTACTTC.